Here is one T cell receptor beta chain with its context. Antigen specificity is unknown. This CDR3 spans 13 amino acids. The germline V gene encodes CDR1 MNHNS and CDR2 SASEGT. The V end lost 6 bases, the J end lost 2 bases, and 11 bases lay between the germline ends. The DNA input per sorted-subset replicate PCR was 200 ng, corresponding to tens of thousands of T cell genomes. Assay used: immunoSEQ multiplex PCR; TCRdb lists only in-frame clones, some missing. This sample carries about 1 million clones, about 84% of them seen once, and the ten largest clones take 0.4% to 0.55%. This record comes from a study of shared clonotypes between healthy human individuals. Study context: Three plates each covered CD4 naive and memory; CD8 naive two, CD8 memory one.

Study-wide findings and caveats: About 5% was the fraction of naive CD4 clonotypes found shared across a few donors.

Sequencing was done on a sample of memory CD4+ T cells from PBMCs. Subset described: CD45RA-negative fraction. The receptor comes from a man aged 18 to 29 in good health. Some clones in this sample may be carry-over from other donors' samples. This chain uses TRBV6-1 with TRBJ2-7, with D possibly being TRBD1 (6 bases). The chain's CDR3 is CASRQGGPYEQYF. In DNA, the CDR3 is TGTGCCAGCAGACAGGGCGGTCCCTACGAGCAGTACTTC.